This TCR beta chain was recovered during a study of T and B cells in COVID-19 patients. V dropped 10 bases and J dropped 0; count of bases not matched to a gene: 7. This CDR3 spans 14 amino acids. Per the germline V gene, CDR1 is KGHSH and CDR2 is LQKENI. This clonotype was counted ten times or more. Blood genomic DNA input for TRB amplification was about 240-550 ng. Multiplex PCR with BIOMED2 TRB-A/B primer pools amplified TRB rearrangements. TCRdb processed the multiplex PCR reads anew with MiXCR; each CDR3 protein has one entry. Of thousands of distinct CDR3 sequences in the sample, about 24% are singletons; the top ten hold about 20%.

The chain combines TRBV18 with TRBJ2-5; 8 bases are a match to TRBD2. This receptor was taken from a human donor with active COVID-19. Sequencing used blood. CDR3 DNA: TGTGCCACGACCGGGGGGGTGTACCAAGAGACCCAGTACTTC. Protein sequence: CATTGGVYQETQYF.